The 5 T cell receptor beta chains below come from one sample, sequenced in a study of immune heterogeneity within non-small cell lung tumors (dated by TCRdb to 2017 to 2018). Instrument on record: HiSeq X Ten. The TCR beta CDR3 region was amplified with a multiplex PCR system whose first round ran for 9 to 10 cycles using 32 V-gene forward primers and 13 J-gene reverse primers. The raw public reads went through TCRdb reprocessing: fastp at Q25, MiXCR clone calling, in-frame beta chains kept. All rows with the same CDR3 protein become a single entry with the most common DNA and genes. For this sample there are under 35,000 distinct CDR3 sequences; less than 35% appear just once. Of the sample, about 4% is held by the ten largest clones. Genomic DNA extracted from bulk tumor tissue served as TCR template, with approximately 590 ng gDNA amplified per sample. During surgery, multiple biopsies were taken from each primary tumor, with sampling sites spaced as far apart as possible within the tumor mass. The study cohort was described as untreated, and the patients were newly diagnosed NSCLC cases having curative surgery.

Sequenced: lung tumor tissue. The receptors come from a man in his forties or fifties with non-small cell lung cancer.

Ten or more counts support this clonotype. This chain connects TRBV27 to TRBJ1-1; D uncertain. Germline lookup yields CDR1 MNHEY and CDR2 SMNVEV (reference sequence). V was pared by 5 bases and J by 10 bases, with 20 bases between. This CDR3 is built from 14 residues. The CDR3 nucleotides read TGTGCCAGCAGTCTCAACGTGGTTGGGGTTAGAGCTTTCTTT. Amino acids: CASSLNVVGVRAFF.

This clonotype was detected many times. The CDR3 nucleotides read TGTGCTGTTTTCGGGGCGCGAGGGGCCAACGTCCTGACTTTC. This encodes CAVFGARGANVLTF. This rearrangement joins TRBV30 to TRBJ2-6; D assignment may be TRBD1 or TRBD2 (5 bases each). CDR1 and CDR2 (germline): GTSNPN, SVGIG (reference sequence). The CDR3 sequence is 14 residues long.

This clonotype was observed a handful of times. The chain carries TRBV19 and TRBJ1-1; D is possibly TRBD1 (5 bases). CDR3 length: 15 residues. From germline, CDR1 is LNHDA and CDR2 SQIVND (reference sequence). The ends were cut back, 5 bases at V and 4 bases at J, with 17 bases in the middle. The CDR3 region is CASSPSGTRSTEAFF. Here the CDR3 DNA reads TGTGCCAGTAGTCCATCCGGGACTCGGAGCACTGAAGCTTTCTTT.

This clonotype was counted once. This may be a read error: a much more frequent sequence differs by one nucleotide. The rearrangement uses TRBV28 and TRBJ1-6; 7 nucleotides agree with TRBD1. Germline V CDR1 and CDR2: MDHEN, SYDVKM. This CDR3 spans 16 amino acids. The CDR3 region has the DNA TGTGCCTGCAGTTCCGGGGGGACAGCCAATAATTCACCCCTCCACTTT. Protein sequence: CACSSGGTANNSPLHF.

Turning to this clonotype: Since a much larger clone is just one base distant, this may be a read error. The chain employs TRBV9 and TRBJ2-7; D is perhaps TRBD1 (5 bases). V lost 0 bases and J 4 bases, leaving 14 bases between the germline ends. This CDR3 has 15 residues. CDR1 and CDR2 (germline): SGDLS, YYNGEE. As DNA, the CDR3 is TGTGCCAGCAGCGTAGACGTGGGGCTTGGATACGAGCAGTACTTC. Translated: CASSVDVGLGYEQYF.